A few counts support the clone carrying this TCR beta chain. The antigen is unknown. CDR1 and CDR2 (germline): DFQATT, SNEGSKA (reference sequence). The junction had 9 bases not matched to a gene; V was cut back by 4 bases and J by 8 bases. The CDR3 length is 15 residues. This specimen comes from a study of T-cell reconstitution after alpha-beta-depleted transplantation in children. General study results and limits: The study traced high day-60 TCRbeta diversity in some patients to surviving recipient T cells and thymic progenitors. At around two months after transplant, the alpha-beta T cells were reportedly derived from several hundred expanded clones that came from non-depleted graft cells. T-cell numbers and diversity, one year after transplant, stemmed largely from T cells that were newly produced.

As it was prepared, the TCRbeta library received unique molecular identifiers. MiXCR, run by TCRdb on the PCR reads, gives a single entry per CDR3 protein. The sample records a few hundred thousand distinct CDR3 sequences, under 15% being singletons. The chain uses TRBV20-1 and TRBJ2-1; 12 bases agree with TRBD2. The sample consisted of PBMCs, mostly from graft donor cells, taken 360 days after TCRalphabeta/CD19-depleted stem cell transplant. The source is a male patient younger than 18 who had a stem cell transplant for acute myeloid leukemia, so the T cells may come from the graft donor. CDR3 residues: CSATQTSGSVDEQFF. CDR3 sequence (DNA): TGCAGTGCTACCCAGACTAGCGGGAGTGTAGATGAGCAGTTCTTC.